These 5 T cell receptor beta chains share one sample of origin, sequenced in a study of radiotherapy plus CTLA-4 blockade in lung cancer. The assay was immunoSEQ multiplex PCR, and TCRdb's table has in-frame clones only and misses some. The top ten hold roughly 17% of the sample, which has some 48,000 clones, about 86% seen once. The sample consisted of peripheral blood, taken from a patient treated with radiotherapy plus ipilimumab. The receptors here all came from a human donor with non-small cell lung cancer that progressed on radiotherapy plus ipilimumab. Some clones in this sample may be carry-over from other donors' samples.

The CDR3, as DNA: TGCAGTGCTAGTAGCGGGGGGGCTCAGTACTTC. Encoded protein: CSASSGGAQYF. This chain joins TRBV20-1 and TRBJ2-5; 11 bases are a match to TRBD2. Germline loops: CDR1 DFQATT, CDR2 SNEGSKA (reference sequence). The CDR3 consists of 11 residues. The V and J ends lost 3 bases and 11 bases, in that order; junction bases with no gene match: 2.

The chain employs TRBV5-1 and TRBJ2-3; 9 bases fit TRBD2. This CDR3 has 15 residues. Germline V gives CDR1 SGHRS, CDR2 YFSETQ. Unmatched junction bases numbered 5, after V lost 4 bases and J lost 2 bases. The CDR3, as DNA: TGCGCCAGCAGCGCGACTAGCGGATTCACAGATACGCAGTATTTT. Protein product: CASSATSGFTDTQYF.

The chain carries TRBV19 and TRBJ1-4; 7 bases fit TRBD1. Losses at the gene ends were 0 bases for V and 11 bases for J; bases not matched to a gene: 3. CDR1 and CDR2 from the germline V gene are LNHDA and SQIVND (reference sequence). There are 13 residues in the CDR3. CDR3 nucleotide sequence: TGTGCCAGTAGTATAGACGGGACAGCCAAACTGTTTTTT. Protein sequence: CASSIDGTAKLFF.

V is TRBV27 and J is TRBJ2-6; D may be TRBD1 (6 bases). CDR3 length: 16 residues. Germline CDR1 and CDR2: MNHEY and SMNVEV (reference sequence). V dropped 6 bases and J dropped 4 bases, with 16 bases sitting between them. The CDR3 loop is CASSKSITGGANVLTF. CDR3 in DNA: TGTGCCAGCAGCAAATCGATTACAGGGGGGGCCAACGTCCTGACTTTC.

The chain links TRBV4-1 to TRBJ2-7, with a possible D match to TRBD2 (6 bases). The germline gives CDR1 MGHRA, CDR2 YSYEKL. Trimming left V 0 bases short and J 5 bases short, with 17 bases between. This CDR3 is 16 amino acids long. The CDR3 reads CASSQDRSAGGDEQYF. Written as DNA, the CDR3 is TGCGCCAGCAGCCAAGACAGGTCGGCAGGAGGGGACGAGCAGTACTTC.